Listed here are 24 T cell receptor beta chains from one sample, sequenced in a study of blood T cell repertoires in COVID-19. This table comes from immunoSEQ multiplex PCR, and its TCRdb copy is limited to in-frame clones, with some not included. This repertoire shows fewer than 300,000 clones, approximately 82% found once; its top ten account for 3.1%. The specimen sequenced was peripheral blood. The receptors originated from a woman under 30 with acute or convalescent COVID-19.

CDR3 region: CASSFGPISGHNEQFF. CDR3 DNA: TGTGCCAGCAGCTTTGGCCCGATTAGCGGGCACAATGAGCAGTTCTTC. The chain couples TRBV11-2 to TRBJ2-1; 7 bases are a match to TRBD2. With V trimmed by 3 bases and J by 5 bases, 10 bases remained unmatched. This CDR3 is built from 16 residues. From germline, CDR1 is SGHAT and CDR2 FQNNGV.

This clone has only a few counts. V gene TRBV12-3 or TRBV12-4 combines with J gene TRBJ2-1, with D unclear. Trimming shortened V by 1 base and J by 4 bases, and 5 bases separated the two germline ends. The CDR3 spans 13 residues. CDR3 in amino acids: CASSLGRYNEQFF. The CDR3 DNA follows: TGTGCCAGCAGTTTAGGCAGGTACAATGAGCAGTTCTTC.

CDR3 bases: TGTGCCAGCAGTTTGGCCAAGAACACTGAAGCTTTCTTT. Protein: CASSLAKNTEAFF. The V and J genes are TRBV6-5 and TRBJ1-1; D is unclear. The V end lost 4 bases, the J end lost 1 base, and 7 bases lay between the germline ends. The CDR3 sequence is 13 residues long. CDR1 MNHEY and CDR2 SVGAGI come from the germline V gene.

This chain uses TRBV25-1 with TRBJ1-2; TRBD1 matches at 7 bases. Germline CDR1 is MGHDK and CDR2 is SYGVNS. The CDR3 has 13 residues. The ends lost 4 bases at V and 5 bases at J; junction bases unmatched: 4. As DNA, the CDR3 is TGTGCCAGCAGTGGACAGGGCTTTTATGGCTACACCTTC. Translating it yields CASSGQGFYGYTF.

This clone occurred a few times. The genes are TRBV15 and TRBJ1-4, with 9 bases that match TRBD1. The CDR3 extends over 13 amino acids. V gave up 9 bases and J gave up 6 bases; unmatched junction bases: 5. The germline V gene encodes CDR1 LNHNV and CDR2 YYDKDF (reference sequence). The CDR3 DNA follows: TGTGCCACAAGACAGGGGGTTGATGAAAAACTGTTTTTT. This sequence encodes CATRQGVDEKLFF.

This clone was recorded many times. The chain uses TRBV29-1 and TRBJ2-1; 12 bases agree with TRBD2. Looked up from germline, CDR1 is SQVTM and CDR2 is ANQGSEA. With 6 bases clipped from V and 5 bases from J, the junction kept 8 bases outside the gene matches. CDR3 length: 15 amino acids. The CDR3 DNA follows: TGCAGCGTCGGCGGGACTAGCGGGTGGAACAATGAGCAGTTCTTC. This encodes CSVGGTSGWNNEQFF.

The genes are TRBV4-3 and TRBJ1-3, with D possibly TRBD1 on 5 matching bases. V lost 3 bases and J lost 4, with 16 bases in between. The CDR3 totals 16 residues. From germline, CDR1 is LGHNA and CDR2 YSLEER. The CDR3 nucleotides read TGCGCCAGCAGCCAGTACGGTACAGGCTTAGGAAACACCATATATTTT. Amino acid sequence: CASSQYGTGLGNTIYF.

The chain combines TRBV5-6 with TRBJ1-4, with D perhaps TRBD1 (5 bases). Germline CDR1 is SGHDT and CDR2 is YYEEEE. The CDR3 runs 13 residues. V lost 3 bases and J 4 bases, leaving 7 bases between the germline ends. CDR3 in amino acids: CASSWGGNEKLFF. In nucleotides, the CDR3 is TGTGCCAGCAGCTGGGGGGGTAATGAAAAACTGTTTTTT.

The rearrangement uses TRBV4-3 and TRBJ2-1; TRBD2 agrees at 9 bases. Trimming removed 0 bases from V and 4 bases from J; junction bases left unmatched: 7. The CDR3 loop spans 17 amino acids. The germline gives CDR1 LGHNA, CDR2 YSLEER. The CDR3, as DNA: TGCGCCAGCAGCCAAGAGCTTAGCGGGAGCGGGTACAATGAGCAGTTCTTC. Its protein product is CASSQELSGSGYNEQFF.

V gene TRBV4-3 combines with J gene TRBJ1-2; TRBD1 matches at 12 bases. The V gene's germline CDR1 is LGHNA and CDR2 YSLEER. The V and J ends lost 2 bases and 7 bases, in that order; junction bases with no gene match: 11. CDR3 length: 17 amino acids. This CDR3 reads CASSQSTLGQGAGGYTF. DNA for the CDR3: TGCGCCAGCAGCCAATCTACCCTGGGACAGGGGGCGGGTGGCTACACCTTC.

This clone has more than one count but fewer than ten. The V and J genes are TRBV5-1 and TRBJ2-7; 11 bases map to TRBD2. V was clipped by 0 bases and J by 3 bases; unmatched bases: 8. Germline V gives CDR1 SGHRS, CDR2 YFSETQ. This CDR3 has 17 residues. The CDR3 region has the DNA TGCGCCAGCAGCTTGGGGTCGGGACTAGCGGACAACTACGAGCAGTACTTC. As protein: CASSLGSGLADNYEQYF.

The chain joins TRBV5-1 to TRBJ1-2; D is unresolved. This CDR3 spans 13 amino acids. V was cut by 0 bases and J by 8 bases, with 11 bases left in between. CDR1 SGHRS and CDR2 YFSETQ come from the germline V gene. CDR3 nucleotides: TGCGCCAGCAGCTTGGTGCATCGGGAGGGCTACACCTTC. It encodes CASSLVHREGYTF.

This chain joins TRBV11-3 and TRBJ2-1; D possibly corresponds to TRBD1 (6 bases). This CDR3 has 15 amino acids. V gave up 0 bases and J gave up 8 bases, with 14 bases separating them. The V gene's germline CDR1 is SGHNT and CDR2 YENEEA. This CDR3 is CASSLDSIRGHEQFF. The CDR3 DNA follows: TGTGCCAGCAGCTTAGACTCCATCAGGGGTCATGAGCAGTTCTTC.

This clone occurred once. V usage is TRBV7-9 and J usage is TRBJ2-7; 9 bases fit TRBD2. The germline CDR1 and CDR2 sequences are SEHNR and FQNEAQ (reference sequence). The CDR3 totals 18 residues. The V segment lost 1 base and the J segment 0 bases; nucleotides outside the gene matches: 10. CDR3 sequence (DNA): TGTGCCAGCAGCTTAGAAACGGGGCTAGCGGGGTCCTCCTACGAGCAGTACTTC. The encoded protein is CASSLETGLAGSSYEQYF.

The V call is TRBV4-2, the J call TRBJ1-2; weak D call: TRBD1 (5 bases). This CDR3 is 13 amino acids long. V was trimmed by 0 bases and J by 6 bases, leaving 8 bases between them. CDR1 is LGHNA, CDR2 YNFKEQ, per germline. CDR3 loop: CASSQDWGDGYTF. The CDR3 DNA is TGTGCCAGCAGCCAAGATTGGGGGGATGGCTACACCTTC.

The rearrangement joins TRBV28 to TRBJ2-5; TRBD1 agrees at 10 bases. Germline CDR1 MDHEN, CDR2 SYDVKM. The CDR3 has 19 amino acids. V lost 3 bases and J lost 2; bases outside the gene matches: 15. The CDR3 nucleotides are TGTGCCAGCAGTTTTAGTTGGGACAGGGGAATCGGCGATCAAGAGACCCAGTACTTC. Its translation is CASSFSWDRGIGDQETQYF.

The rearrangement uses TRBV6-5 and TRBJ2-7; the match to TRBD1 covers 10 bases. V was clipped by 5 bases and J by 4 bases; unmatched bases: 2. Germline loops: CDR1 MNHEY, CDR2 SVGAGI. The CDR3 has 13 amino acids. CDR3 loop: CASSQDRGYEQYF. The CDR3 nucleotides read TGTGCCAGCAGTCAGGACAGGGGGTACGAGCAGTACTTC.

V and J are TRBV12-3 or TRBV12-4 and TRBJ2-1, with 8 bases identical to TRBD2. This CDR3 comprises 13 residues. The V and J ends lost 7 bases and 4 bases, in that order; junction bases with no gene match: 3. CDR3 sequence: CASNSGEYNEQFF. DNA of the CDR3: TGTGCCAGCAATAGCGGGGAGTACAATGAGCAGTTCTTC.

As regards this clone: Other DNA sequences in the same sample also yield this CDR3. This sequence joins TRBV5-1 and TRBJ1-1; no firm D call. Germline loops: CDR1 SGHRS, CDR2 YFSETQ. V was cut by 0 bases and J by 2 bases, with 8 bases left in between. The CDR3 length is 14 residues. The DNA for the CDR3 is TGCGCCAGCAGCTTGGGTCAGTACAACACTGAAGCTTTCTTT. Residues: CASSLGQYNTEAFF. The full variable domain, completed using reference TRBV5-1 and TRBJ1-1, is KAGVTQTPRYLIKTRGQQVTLSCSPISGHRSVSWYQQTPGQGLQFLFEYFSETQRNKGNFPGRFSGRQFSNSRSEMNVSTLELGDSALYLCASSLGQYNTEAFFGQGTRLTVV.

The chain joins TRBV4-3 to TRBJ2-5, with a possible D match to TRBD2 (6 bases). CDR3 length equals 15 residues. Looked up from germline, CDR1 is LGHNA and CDR2 is YSLEER. Trimming left V 2 bases short and J 4 bases short, with 14 bases between. The CDR3 coding sequence is TGCGCCAGCAGCCAATTTACGGGAGTGGGAGAGACCCAGTACTTC. Its protein product is CASSQFTGVGETQYF.

The gene calls are TRBV24-1 and TRBJ2-1; 13 bases are shared with TRBD2. After removal of 9 bases from V and 3 bases from J, the junction contained 7 bases not matched to a gene. This CDR3 contains 16 residues. Germline lookup yields CDR1 KGHDR and CDR2 SFDVKD. Here the CDR3 reads CATGGTSGDFYNEQFF. In DNA, the CDR3 is TGTGCCACCGGGGGGACTAGCGGGGATTTCTACAATGAGCAGTTCTTC.

This clone was observed a few times. V gene TRBV5-1 combines with J gene TRBJ1-4; 7 bases are shared with TRBD1. The CDR3 is 18 amino acids. The trim removed 3 bases at V and 2 bases at J, leaving 13 bases unmatched. The germline gives CDR1 SGHRS, CDR2 YFSETQ. The chain's CDR3 is CASSSHHGEGATNEKLFF. In nucleotides, the CDR3 is TGCGCCAGCAGCTCCCACCACGGTGAGGGGGCCACTAATGAAAAACTGTTTTTT.

The V call is TRBV7-6, the J call TRBJ1-3, with 8 positions matching TRBD1. Trimming at V came to 3 bases and at J to 14 bases, leaving 6 bases not matched to a gene. Germline-derived CDR1 and CDR2 are SGHVS and FNYEAQ. This CDR3 is 12 amino acids long. Here the CDR3 reads CASSLDGQGLYF. The CDR3 DNA reads as TGTGCCAGCAGCTTGGACGGACAGGGATTATATTTT.

The rearrangement joins TRBV27 to TRBJ2-7; D may be TRBD1 (6 bases). Deletions cut 8 bases from V and 1 base from J, with 12 bases between. The germline CDR1 and CDR2 sequences are MNHEY and SMNVEV (reference sequence). The CDR3 contains 13 residues. The CDR3, as DNA: TGTGCCAGCGGGACACCTCCTTCCTACGAGCAGTACTTC. It yields the protein CASGTPPSYEQYF.